This TCR beta chain came from a study of blood T cells in healthy people across ages. This clonotype occurred a few times. Primed by a sample-barcoded 5' primer and a J-beta primer mix, a second PCR proceeded for about 7 to 12 cycles. TCRdb reanalysed the 5' RACE reads using MiXCR and keeps one entry per CDR3 protein. Of around 520,000 distinct CDR3 sequences in the sample, approximately 26% were seen once. Germline V gene sequence: CDR1 SEHNR, CDR2 FQNEAQ (reference sequence). The CDR3 is 15 residues long. With 5 bases removed from V and 5 bases from J, the gap between germline ends came to 18 bases. This sample was shared with a second study, whose subject was T cells of mothers and their children.

The TCR comes from a boy aged 2 to 9 in good health. The chain links TRBV7-9 to TRBJ2-5; tentatively, D is TRBD1 or TRBD2 (5 bases each). The sequencing input was blood. CDR3 protein: CASSLRAWGLETQYF. CDR3 in DNA: TGTGCCAGCAGCCTCAGGGCCTGGGGGTTGGAGACCCAGTACTTC.